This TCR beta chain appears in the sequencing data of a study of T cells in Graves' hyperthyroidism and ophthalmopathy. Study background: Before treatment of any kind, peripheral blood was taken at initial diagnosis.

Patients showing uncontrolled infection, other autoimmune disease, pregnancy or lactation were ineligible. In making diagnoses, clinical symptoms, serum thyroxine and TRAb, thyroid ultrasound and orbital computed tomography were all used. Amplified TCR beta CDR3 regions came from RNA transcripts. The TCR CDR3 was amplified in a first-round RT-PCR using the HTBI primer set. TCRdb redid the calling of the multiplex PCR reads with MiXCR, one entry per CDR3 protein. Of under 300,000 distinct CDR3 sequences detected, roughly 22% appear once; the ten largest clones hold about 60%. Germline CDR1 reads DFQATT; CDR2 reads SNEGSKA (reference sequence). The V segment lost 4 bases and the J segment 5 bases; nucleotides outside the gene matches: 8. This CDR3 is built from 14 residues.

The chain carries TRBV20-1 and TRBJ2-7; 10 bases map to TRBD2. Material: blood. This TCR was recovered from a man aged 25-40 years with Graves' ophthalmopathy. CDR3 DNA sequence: TGCAGTGCTACCAGAACTAGCGGGACCGACGAGCAGTACTTC. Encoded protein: CSATRTSGTDEQYF.